The 26 T cell receptor beta chains presented below share a single source sample, sequenced in a study of shared clonotypes between healthy human individuals. TCRdb's copy holds only in-frame clones and misses some; the assay was immunoSEQ multiplex PCR. The repertoire consists of about 2.3 million clones, with just under 95% occurring once and the leading ten covering approximately 0.39%. Sequences were obtained from naive CD4+ T cells from PBMCs. Subset described: CD45RA+ positively selected. The receptors were sampled from a man aged 18 to 30 in good health. Some clones in this sample may be carry-over from other donors' samples.

This chain connects TRBV11-2 to TRBJ2-7; D is perhaps TRBD1 (6 bases). CDR3 length equals 19 residues. V gave up 5 bases and J gave up 1 base, with 27 bases separating them. The germline V gene encodes CDR1 SGHAT and CDR2 FQNNGV. The CDR3 loop is CASSALRGTPKAFSYEQYF. DNA for the CDR3: TGTGCCAGCAGCGCCCTTAGAGGGACACCGAAGGCCTTTTCCTACGAGCAGTACTTC. Looking up the rest from reference TRBV11-2 and TRBJ2-7 gives the full variable domain: EAGVAQSPRYKIIEKRQSVAFWCNPISGHATLYWYQQILGQGPKLLIQFQNNGVVDDSQLPKDRFSAERLKGVDSTLKIQPAKLEDSAVYLCASSALRGTPKAFSYEQYFGPGTRLTVT.

Written as DNA, the CDR3 is TGTGCCAGCAGCGGTACAGGGGGAGAAGAAGCTTTCTTT. Translating it yields CASSGTGGEEAFF. The V and J genes are TRBV7-3 and TRBJ1-1; 8 bases agree with TRBD1. The germline V gene has CDR1 SGHTA and CDR2 FQGTGA. V lost 5 bases to trimming and J lost 8 bases; unmatched junction nucleotides: 7. The CDR3 covers 13 residues.

This sequence joins TRBV12-5 and TRBJ1-5; 7 nucleotides line up with TRBD1. Germline V gene lookup returns CDR1 LGHNT and CDR2 FRNRAP. The CDR3 runs 17 residues. V shed 4 bases and J 3 bases; nucleotides not matched to a gene: 12. The CDR3 sequence is CASGWSLRDRHNQPQHF. As DNA, the CDR3 is TGTGCTAGTGGTTGGTCCCTCCGGGACAGACACAATCAGCCCCAGCATTTT.

V usage is TRBV27 and J usage is TRBJ2-5; D possibly matches TRBD1 or TRBD2 (5 bases each). Germline CDR1 is MNHEY and CDR2 is SMNVEV (reference sequence). The CDR3 covers 15 residues. V lost 6 bases, J lost 2 bases, and 16 bases lay in between. Here the CDR3 DNA reads TGTGCCAGCAGCCTATTGGTGGGACGGCAAGAGACCCAGTACTTC. Translating it yields CASSLLVGRQETQYF.

The chain combines TRBV4-1 with TRBJ1-2, with D unclear. This CDR3 comprises 14 residues. Germline lookup yields CDR1 MGHRA and CDR2 YSYEKL. Trimming shortened V by 0 bases and J by 5 bases, and 10 bases separated the two germline ends. Here the CDR3 DNA reads TGCGCCAGCAGCCAAGATCTCGGGCCGTATGGCTACACCTTC. As protein: CASSQDLGPYGYTF.

This clone was picked up one time. V usage is TRBV5-6 and J usage is TRBJ2-3, with 11 nucleotides matching TRBD2. Germline V gene lookup returns CDR1 SGHDT and CDR2 YYEEEE. V lost 0 bases to trimming and J lost 6 bases; unmatched junction nucleotides: 3. The CDR3 contains 15 residues. The CDR3 coding sequence is TGTGCCAGCAGCTTGGTAGCGGGAGGGCCTGATACGCAGTATTTT. Translated, it gives CASSLVAGGPDTQYF.

Only a few counts were recorded for this clone. J is TRBJ1-1 and V is TRBV28; no clear D gene. Germline lookup yields CDR1 MDHEN and CDR2 SYDVKM. V was trimmed by 4 bases and J by 1 base, leaving 13 bases between them. The CDR3 extends over 15 amino acids. The CDR3 reads CASSWAGLGNTEAFF. CDR3 nucleotides: TGTGCCAGCAGTTGGGCGGGGTTGGGGAACACTGAAGCTTTCTTT.

V and J are TRBV19 and TRBJ2-4; TRBD1 agrees at 7 bases. Germline V CDR1 and CDR2: LNHDA, SQIVND (reference sequence). The CDR3 is 20 amino acids. V dropped 4 bases and J dropped 0; count of bases not matched to a gene: 18. DNA of the CDR3: TGTGCCAGTAGTAGGCAGGGGGAATTCCCAAATCCTCTAGCCAAAAACATTCAGTACTTC. This gives the protein CASSRQGEFPNPLAKNIQYF.

A single count supports this clone. This rearrangement joins TRBV2 to TRBJ1-5; maybe TRBD1 (6 bases). This CDR3 has 18 residues. V was clipped by 4 bases and J by 0 bases, with 19 bases between them. Germline CDR1 is SNHLY and CDR2 is FYNNEI. DNA of the CDR3: TGTGCCAGCAGTGTGGGGATGGACAGTACCTATAGCAATCAGCCCCAGCATTTT. Translated: CASSVGMDSTYSNQPQHF. The full variable domain, completed using reference TRBV2 and TRBJ1-5, is EPEVTQTPSHQVTQMGQEVILRCVPISNHLYFYWYRQILGQKVEFLVSFYNNEISEKSEIFDDQFSVERPDGSNFTLKIRSTKLEDSAMYFCASSVGMDSTYSNQPQHFGDGTRLSIL.

The chain employs TRBV5-1 and TRBJ2-3; 7 nucleotides agree with TRBD1. J gave up 3 bases and V 1 base, and 5 bases lay outside the gene matches. The germline V gene encodes CDR1 SGHRS and CDR2 YFSETQ. The CDR3 covers 15 residues. The CDR3 is CASSLIIQGTDTQYF. The CDR3 DNA reads as TGCGCCAGCAGCTTGATAATACAGGGGACAGATACGCAGTATTTT.

V gene TRBV28 combines with J gene TRBJ2-7; the match to TRBD1 covers 9 bases. This CDR3 is 16 amino acids long. CDR1 is MDHEN and CDR2 is SYDVKM in the germline V gene. V dropped 4 bases and J dropped 4; count of bases not matched to a gene: 11. CDR3 amino acids: CASSSSSGTGNYEQYF. CDR3 DNA sequence: TGTGCCAGCAGTTCCTCTTCCGGGACAGGGAATTACGAGCAGTACTTC.

The rearrangement joins TRBV6-1 to TRBJ2-3, with D possibly TRBD1 on 5 matching bases. Germline loops: CDR1 MNHNS, CDR2 SASEGT. The V end lost 6 bases, the J end lost 4 bases, and 17 bases lay between the germline ends. The CDR3 is made up of 15 amino acids. The CDR3 DNA sequence: TGTGCCAGCAGCTCGGCCAGGGTAGACGCAGATACGCAGTATTTT. Translated, it gives CASSSARVDADTQYF.

The gene calls are TRBV27 and TRBJ2-1, with D possibly matching TRBD2 (6 bases). Between the trimmed V and J ends, which lost 4 bases and 2 bases, there was a span of 15 bases. The CDR3 runs to 16 residues. Germline CDR1 is MNHEY and CDR2 is SMNVEV (reference sequence). The chain's CDR3 is CASSSGTHGAYNEQFF. CDR3 coding DNA: TGTGCCAGCAGTTCCGGGACTCACGGGGCCTACAATGAGCAGTTCTTC.

J is TRBJ1-2 and V is TRBV25-1; TRBD1 matches 10 bases. The CDR3 sequence is 15 residues long. Trimming took 5 bases from V and 6 from J; bases not matched to a gene: 9. Germline lookup yields CDR1 MGHDK and CDR2 SYGVNS. The CDR3 reads CASSHGGQGSDGYTF. CDR3 nucleotides: TGTGCCAGCAGTCACGGGGGACAGGGGTCGGATGGCTACACCTTC.

The chain employs TRBV5-6 and TRBJ2-7; 12 bases line up with TRBD1. CDR1 is SGHDT and CDR2 is YYEEEE in the germline V gene. The ends lost 4 bases at V and 1 base at J; junction bases unmatched: 9. The CDR3 is 17 amino acids. CDR3 in DNA: TGTGCCAGCAGCGCCCGGGGGACAGGGGGCTGGTCCTACGAGCAGTACTTC. Its protein product is CASSARGTGGWSYEQYF. The whole variable domain, filled in from reference TRBV5-6 and TRBJ2-7, reads DAGVTQSPTHLIKTRGQQVTLRCSPKSGHDTVSWYQQALGQGPQFIFQYYEEEERQRGNFPDRFSGHQFPNYSSELNVNALLLGDSALYLCASSARGTGGWSYEQYFGPGTRLTVT.

The V gene is TRBV18, the J gene TRBJ2-3; D unresolved. Trimming pared 8 bases from V and 7 bases from J, leaving 10 bases between. This CDR3 has 11 amino acids. Germline V lookup: CDR1 KGHSH, CDR2 LQKENI. CDR3: CASGPLNTQYF. In DNA form, the CDR3 reads TGTGCCAGCGGCCCCTTGAATACGCAGTATTTT.

The gene calls are TRBV9 and TRBJ1-3; D ambiguous. The CDR3 sequence is 15 residues long. V was cut by 7 bases and J by 0 bases, with 14 bases left in between. Germline CDR1 is SGDLS and CDR2 is YYNGEE. CDR3 bases: TGTGCCAGCCTCCAAATCCTGTACTCTGGAAACACCATATATTTT. This codes for CASLQILYSGNTIYF.

The V call is TRBV27, the J call TRBJ1-3; a weak D match, TRBD1 (6 bases). Germline lookup yields CDR1 MNHEY and CDR2 SMNVEV (reference sequence). Trimming cost V 6 bases and J 2 bases, with 14 bases left between them. There are 15 residues in the CDR3. The CDR3 DNA sequence: TGTGCCAGCAGGGACCTAGGGGGTGCTGGAAACACCATATATTTT. Translating gives CASRDLGGAGNTIYF.

The chain employs TRBV7-8 and TRBJ1-5, with unresolved D. The CDR3 sequence is 16 residues long. V lost 5 bases to trimming and J lost 3 bases, with 17 bases between them. Germline lookup yields CDR1 SGHVS and CDR2 FQNEAQ. Here the CDR3 reads CASSPDPAQANQPQHF. In nucleotides, the CDR3 is TGTGCCAGCAGCCCCGACCCAGCTCAAGCCAATCAGCCCCAGCATTTT.

V usage is TRBV7-2 and J usage is TRBJ1-2; D is possibly TRBD1 (6 bases). The CDR3 sequence is 16 residues long. Between the trimmed V and J ends, which lost 1 base and 2 bases, there was a span of 14 bases. Germline loops: CDR1 SGHTA, CDR2 FQGNSA. The CDR3 protein is CASSLGLSQGNYGYTF. The DNA of the CDR3 is TGTGCCAGCAGCTTAGGGTTAAGTCAGGGGAACTATGGCTACACCTTC.

The chain is built from TRBV30 and TRBJ1-5; D might be TRBD1 (5 bases). The length of the CDR3 is 16 residues. Per the germline V gene, CDR1 is GTSNPN and CDR2 is SVGIG (reference sequence). Trimming took 0 bases from V and 11 from J, leaving 23 bases between them. The CDR3 is CAWSVIRGGSILAQHF. The CDR3 DNA reads as TGTGCCTGGAGTGTAATTCGTGGGGGGTCCATCCTTGCCCAGCATTTT.

This chain connects TRBV9 to TRBJ1-3; D is unclear. The V end lost 4 bases, the J end lost 4 bases, and 12 bases lay between the germline ends. This CDR3 contains 14 residues. Germline V gene data show CDR1 as SGDLS and CDR2 as YYNGEE. The CDR3 reads CASSPPIAGNTIYF. In nucleotides, the CDR3 is TGTGCCAGCAGCCCTCCCATTGCGGGAAACACCATATATTTT. The whole variable domain, remainder taken from reference TRBV9 and TRBJ1-3, is DSGVTQTPKHLITATGQRVTLRCSPRSGDLSVYWYQQSLDQGLQFLIQYYNGEERAKGNILERFSAQQFPDLHSELNLSSLELGDSALYFCASSPPIAGNTIYFGEGSWLTVV.

As for this clone: The junction shows a germline mismatch at one end, possibly a read error. V gene TRBV6-1 combines with J gene TRBJ1-2; perhaps TRBD1 as D (5 bases). Germline V lookup: CDR1 MNHNS, CDR2 SASEGT. This CDR3 is built from 14 residues. The CDR3 DNA reads TGTGCCATCAGTGACCCGGGACGGACCTATGGCTACACCTTC. Translation gives CAISDPGRTYGYTF.

The genes are TRBV7-3 and TRBJ1-6; D remains unclear. This CDR3 contains 9 residues. Germline CDR1 reads SGHTA; CDR2 reads FQGTGA. This chain's CDR3 is CAWGSPLHF. In nucleotides, the CDR3 is TGTGCGTGGGGTTCACCCCTCCACTTT.

The V gene is TRBV4-2, the J gene TRBJ2-7, with 10 nucleotides matching TRBD1. The CDR3 has 17 residues. The trim removed 4 bases at V and 0 bases at J, leaving 9 bases unmatched. The germline V gene has CDR1 LGHNA and CDR2 YNFKEQ. CDR3 region: CASSPGQGKVNSYEQYF. The CDR3 DNA reads as TGTGCCAGCAGCCCGGGACAGGGGAAGGTGAACTCCTACGAGCAGTACTTC.

The chain uses TRBV18 and TRBJ2-7, with 14 nucleotides matching TRBD2. CDR1 is KGHSH, CDR2 LQKENI, per germline. V gave up 3 bases and J gave up 7 bases; unmatched junction bases: 2. The CDR3 loop spans 14 amino acids. In DNA form, the CDR3 reads TGTGCCAGCTCACCGGGACTAGCGGGAGCTGAGCAGTACTTC. It encodes CASSPGLAGAEQYF.